This T cell receptor (beta chain) originates from a study of T cell changes during pregnancy in multiple sclerosis. CDR1 and CDR2 (germline): MGHRA, YSYEKL. Trimming removed 0 bases from V and 3 bases from J, with 9 bases in between. The CDR3 is 14 residues long. Measured with immunoSEQ multiplex PCR; TCRdb has only the in-frame clones, and not every one. The table shows approximately 98,000 clones, with about 91% occurring only once. The sequencing used peripheral blood, collected after pregnancy. This receptor was obtained from a female donor in good health, enrolled as a control in a pregnancy study. The chain joins TRBV4-1 to TRBJ2-7; D is unresolved. The CDR3 here is CASSQEAEFYEQYF. The DNA of the CDR3 is TGCGCCAGCAGCCAAGAGGCCGAATTCTACGAGCAGTACTTC.